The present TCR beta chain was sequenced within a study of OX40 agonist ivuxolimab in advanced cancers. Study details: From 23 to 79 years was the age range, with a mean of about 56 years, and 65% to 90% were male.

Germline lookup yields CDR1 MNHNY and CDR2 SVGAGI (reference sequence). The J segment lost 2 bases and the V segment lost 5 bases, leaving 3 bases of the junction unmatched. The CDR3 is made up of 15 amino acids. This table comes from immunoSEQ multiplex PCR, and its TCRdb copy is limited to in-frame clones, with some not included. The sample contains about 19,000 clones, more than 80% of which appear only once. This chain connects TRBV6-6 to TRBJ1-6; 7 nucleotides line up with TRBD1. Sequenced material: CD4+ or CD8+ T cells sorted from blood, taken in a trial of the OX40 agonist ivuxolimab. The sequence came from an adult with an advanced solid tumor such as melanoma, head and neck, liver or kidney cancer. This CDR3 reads CASSQQGTYNSPLHF. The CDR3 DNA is TGTGCCAGCAGTCAACAGGGGACCTATAATTCACCCCTCCACTTT.